These T cell receptor beta chains were read from a single sample in a study of PD-1 blockade in classical Hodgkin lymphoma. Sequenced by immunoSEQ multiplex PCR; TCRdb stores in-frame clones only, minus some. The repertoire holds roughly 24,000 clones, 80% to 90% seen once, with 7.5% to 9.5% in the top ten. Source: peripheral blood mononuclear cells (PBMCs), taken before the second cycle of nivolumab. These receptors all stem from a human donor with classical Hodgkin lymphoma. The CDR3 runs from the conserved cysteine through the conserved F or W. D genes are given only for firm matches. Clone size is stated in some rows and not others, as once, few, many or a class when expanded.

clone size: .; J gene: TRBJ1-2; D gene: .; V gene: TRBV12-5; CDR3 DNA: TGTGCTAGTGGTTTGGTAAGTGGGTCAAACTATGGCTACACCTTC; CDR3 protein: CASGLVSGSNYGYTF
clone size: .; J gene: TRBJ2-5; D gene: .; V gene: TRBV19; CDR3 DNA: TGTGCCAGTAGTATTAGACAGAAAGAGACCCAGTACTTC; CDR3 protein: CASSIRQKETQYF
clone size: few; J gene: TRBJ2-2; D gene: .; V gene: TRBV19; CDR3 DNA: TGTGCCAGTAGTATGAGCAGGAACACCGGGGAGCTGTTTTTT; CDR3 protein: CASSMSRNTGELFF
clone size: .; J gene: TRBJ2-5; D gene: .; V gene: TRBV6-1; CDR3 DNA: TGTGCCAGCAGAGAGACCGTAAAGACCCAGTACTTC; CDR3 protein: CASRETVKTQYF
clone size: .; J gene: TRBJ2-7; D gene: TRBD2; V gene: TRBV5-8; CDR3 DNA: TGTGCCAGCACCCGATACAGCGGGACCAACCCTTCCTACGAGCAGTACTTC; CDR3 protein: CASTRYSGTNPSYEQYF
clone size: few; J gene: TRBJ1-2; D gene: .; V gene: TRBV19; CDR3 DNA: TGTGCCAGTAGTATCGGCAGGAACTATGGCTACACCTTC; CDR3 protein: CASSIGRNYGYTF
clone size: .; J gene: TRBJ1-6; D gene: .; V gene: TRBV10-3; CDR3 DNA: TGTGCCATCAGTGATCGGCCGGGGTCCAATAATTCACCCCTCCACTTT; CDR3 protein: CAISDRPGSNNSPLHF
clone size: .; J gene: TRBJ2-2; D gene: TRBD1; V gene: TRBV28; CDR3 DNA: TGTGCCAGCAGTCTAATGGGACAGGGTGGGACCGGGGAGCTGTTTTTT; CDR3 protein: CASSLMGQGGTGELFF
clone size: .; J gene: TRBJ2-3; D gene: .; V gene: TRBV10-3; CDR3 DNA: TGTGCCATCAGTGAAGGCAGGGGAAGCACAGATACGCAGTATTTT; CDR3 protein: CAISEGRGSTDTQYF
clone size: .; J gene: TRBJ2-7; D gene: .; V gene: TRBV18; CDR3 DNA: TGTGCCAGCTCACCAGGTCAGGGGTCCGAGCAGTACTTC; CDR3 protein: CASSPGQGSEQYF
clone size: .; J gene: TRBJ2-1; D gene: .; V gene: TRBV6-1; CDR3 DNA: TGTGCCAGCAGTGATAGAGAGAATGAGCAGTTCTTC; CDR3 protein: CASSDRENEQFF
clone size: .; J gene: TRBJ2-7; D gene: .; V gene: TRBV4-2; CDR3 DNA: TGTGCCAGCAGCCAAGATCGGGCGGCGAACGAGCAGTACTTC; CDR3 protein: CASSQDRAANEQYF
clone size: .; J gene: TRBJ2-7; D gene: .; V gene: TRBV7-2; CDR3 DNA: TGTGCCAGCAGCTTAGAAGGCAGGGAGTCCTACGAGCAGTACTTC; CDR3 protein: CASSLEGRESYEQYF